What follows is one TCR beta chain and its context. Its antigen is still unknown. No much larger clone is present one base from it, and per-base qualities are unavailable. This entry comes from a study of blood T cell repertoires in COVID-19 (dated by TCRdb to the early 2020s). Some background on the complete study: Samples from collaborators originated in the United States, Italy and Spain and spanned both the acute and convalescent phases of COVID-19. HLA class I and class II types, where available, came from metadata supplied by the sample provider rather than from assay-based typing. Samples came from the ongoing ImmuneRACE study (first 160 participants) plus 1,254 subjects from 6 global collaborators. Subjects who had been exposed to COVID-19, were actively infected with it, or had recovered from it provided the deeply sampled blood TCRbeta repertoires that made up the dataset. The prospective study material was composed of cDNA or gDNA derived from T cells, B-cell-depleted T cells, or PBMCs. The repertoires were made available in a free public database intended to serve as a resource for research on the immune response to SARS-CoV-2. Nearly every sample came with metadata listing a de-identified subject ID, COVID-19 status, age in years and sex. General findings and caveats noted by the study authors: The amount of clinical and demographic metadata varied by source and participant and was provided uncurated.

A second Seattle source provided samples from volunteer blood donors who had recovered from COVID-19. Collaborating institutions collected whole blood in K2EDTA tubes following their own protocols. Collaborator samples were shipped for TCRbeta analysis as frozen whole blood, isolated PBMCs, or DNA extracted from either sample type. The cysteine opens and the phenylalanine closes a CDR3 of 14 amino acids. Only the CDR3 part of the read is kept: 42 bases, read in frame from the first base. From the germline V gene, CDR1 is MNHEY and CDR2 is SVGAGI. Deletion took 6 bases off V and 4 bases off J, with a span of 15 bases between the germline ends. TCRbeta CDR3 regions were amplified from genomic DNA by means of the immunoSEQ Assay, a bias-controlled multiplex PCR. Under the source paper's analysis protocol: The number of nucleated cells in each sample was estimated by amplification of reference gene primers within the assay. To quantify the absolute abundance of each unique TCRbeta CDR3 rearrangement, sequence reads were collapsed and filtered. For each sample, productive Simpson clonality was calculated by taking the square root of Simpson's diversity index across productive rearrangements. The source is immuneACCESS, and TCRdb retained only in-frame sequences with V and J called. Part of the clones is not carried over; for the studies checked, unresolved V genes explain less than half of this, and the remainder is unexplained. V and J calls plus clone size are reproduced from that table; the DNA served to infer D and trimming. In all, the sample holds 200,000 to 250,000 clones, and approximately 80% of those were seen once. 5.1% of the sample rests with the top ten.

The clonotype originates from a woman aged 55-69 years who had recovered from COVID-19. The V and J genes are TRBV6-5 and TRBJ1-2, with a weak D call of TRBD1 (5 bases match). Material for sequencing was peripheral blood. The CDR3 reads as follows: CASSTGGGVYGYTF. The DNA reads as follows: TGTGCCAGCAGCACAGGCGGTGGAGTCTATGGCTACACCTTC.